Each of the 8 T cell receptor beta chains below was sequenced from the same sample in a study of OX40 agonist ivuxolimab in advanced cancers. Measured with immunoSEQ multiplex PCR; TCRdb has only the in-frame clones, and not every one. The table includes about 120,000 clones, over 85% detected once. Sequencing was performed on CD4+ or CD8+ T cells sorted from blood, taken in a trial of the OX40 agonist ivuxolimab. The receptors derive from an adult with an advanced solid tumor such as melanoma, head and neck, liver or kidney cancer.

This clone was observed a few times. The rearrangement joins TRBV11-1 to TRBJ2-1; D call uncertain. V shed 3 bases and J shed 4 bases, with 10 bases lying between them. This CDR3 comprises 14 residues. The V gene's germline CDR1 is SGHAT and CDR2 FQDESV (reference sequence). CDR3 residues: CASSLVGYYNEQFF. The CDR3 DNA follows: TGTGCCAGCAGCTTGGTAGGTTATTACAATGAGCAGTTCTTC.

The chain is built from TRBV5-5 and TRBJ1-5, with 7 positions matching TRBD1. V shed 3 bases and J 0 bases; nucleotides not matched to a gene: 3. This CDR3 has 15 residues. Germline V gene data show CDR1 as SGHKS and CDR2 as YYEKEE (reference sequence). DNA of the CDR3: TGTGCCAGCAGCTCCGGACAGGATAGCAATCAGCCCCAGCATTTT. Its translation is CASSSGQDSNQPQHF.

V and J are TRBV2 and TRBJ2-7, with 8 bases aligning to TRBD2. Trimming removed 6 bases from V and 2 bases from J; junction bases left unmatched: 9. The CDR3 is 15 amino acids. CDR1 and CDR2 (germline): SNHLY, FYNNEI. CDR3 residues: CASSRETGGTYEQYF. CDR3 sequence (DNA): TGTGCCAGCAGCAGAGAGACGGGGGGGACCTACGAGCAGTACTTC.

This chain joins TRBV28 and TRBJ1-3; possibly TRBD1 for D (5 bases). Trimming took off 8 bases at V and 0 bases at J, with 17 bases between the two ends. This CDR3 contains 16 residues. Germline V gene sequence: CDR1 MDHEN, CDR2 SYDVKM. CDR3: CASLPAQGASGNTIYF. Written as DNA, the CDR3 is TGTGCCAGCCTCCCGGCCCAGGGCGCCTCTGGAAACACCATATATTTT.

This chain uses TRBV28 with TRBJ2-1; 9 bases match TRBD1. V was pared by 6 bases and J by 10 bases, with 13 bases of the junction left unmatched. CDR1 is MDHEN, CDR2 SYDVKM, per germline. This CDR3 has 15 residues. Here the CDR3 DNA reads TGTGCCAGCAGCTTGGGGGGACAGGGTTTTAGAGAGCAGTTCTTC. As protein: CASSLGGQGFREQFF.

The V call is TRBV4-1, the J call TRBJ2-7; 7 nucleotides align to TRBD1. V shed 5 bases and J 0 bases; nucleotides not matched to a gene: 4. The CDR3 length is 14 residues. Per the germline V gene, CDR1 is MGHRA and CDR2 is YSYEKL. In DNA, the CDR3 is TGCGCCAGCAGCGAGGGACAGCTCTCCTACGAGCAGTACTTC. Protein sequence: CASSEGQLSYEQYF.

The chain joins TRBV14 to TRBJ2-7, with D possibly TRBD1 on 7 matching bases. Germline V CDR1 and CDR2: SGHDN, FVKESK. This CDR3 is 16 amino acids long. The V end was cut by 1 base, the J end by 2 bases, with 15 bases between. The CDR3 sequence is CASSQARGTVPYEQYF. CDR3 DNA sequence: TGTGCCAGCAGCCAAGCCCGCGGGACAGTTCCCTACGAGCAGTACTTC.

CDR3 in DNA: TGTGCCAGCAGTAAAGGGGGTCCCCTTATACATACAGATACGCAGTATTTT. It specifies CASSKGGPLIHTDTQYF. The rearrangement uses TRBV6-1 and TRBJ2-3; TRBD1 might be the D (6 bases). With 5 bases removed from V and 3 bases from J, the gap between germline ends came to 21 bases. CDR3 length: 17 residues. CDR1 and CDR2 (germline): MNHNS, SASEGT.